The 14 T cell receptor beta chains presented below share a single source sample, sequenced in a study of T cell repertoires in cytomegalovirus infection. TCRdb ran MiXCR on the reads and lists one entry per CDR3 protein. The sample gives over 250,000 distinct CDR3 sequences, about a quarter of which show up once; about 14% is in the top ten. The sequenced sample was PBMCs. The origin of the receptors is a human donor in good health (CMV status not recorded). Some clones in this sample may be carry-over from other donors' samples.

Notes on this clonotype: A much larger clone sits a single nucleotide away, making a read error possible. The chain uses TRBV7-2 and TRBJ2-5; either TRBD1 or TRBD2 may supply D (5 bases each). Germline CDR1 and CDR2: SGHTA and FQGNSA. The CDR3 runs 14 residues. The CDR3 DNA reads TGTCCCAGCAGCCCGGGGTGGGGGAGAGAGACCCAGTACTTC. Protein product: CPSSPGWGRETQYF. Full variable domain (outside the CDR3, taken from reference TRBV7-2 and TRBJ2-5): GAGVSQSPSNKVTEKGKDVELRCDPISGHTALYWYRQSLGQGLEFLIYFQGNSAPDKSGLPSDRFSAERTGGSVSTLTIQRTQQEDSAVYLCPSSPGWGRETQYFGPGTRLLVL.

This clonotype was recorded many times. The chain has TRBV7-2 and TRBJ2-5; D ambiguous. Germline lookup yields CDR1 SGHTA and CDR2 FQGNSA. This CDR3 has 13 amino acids. V lost 4 bases and J lost 5, with 11 bases in between. In DNA, the CDR3 is TGTGCCAGCAGCTCACAGAGCCCGGAGACCCAGTACTTC. It yields the protein CASSSQSPETQYF.

This rearrangement joins TRBV15 to TRBJ2-5; a weak D match, TRBD2 (6 bases). Germline CDR1 LNHNV, CDR2 YYDKDF (reference sequence). This CDR3 contains 15 residues. V was clipped by 1 base and J by 1 base, with 10 bases between them. CDR3 coding DNA: TGTGCCACCAGCAGAGCCAGCGGGCCCCAAGAGACCCAGTACTTC. Its translation is CATSRASGPQETQYF. Full variable domain (remainder filled in from reference TRBV15 and TRBJ2-5): DAMVIQNPRYQVTQFGKPVTLSCSQTLNHNVMYWYQQKSSQAPKLLFHYYDKDFNNEADTPDNFQSRRPNTSFCFLDIRSPGLGDTAMYLCATSRASGPQETQYFGPGTRLLVL.

The chain joins TRBV29-1 to TRBJ2-2; weak D call: TRBD2 (6 bases). V was clipped by 3 bases and J by 4 bases, with 9 bases between them. This CDR3 is built from 13 residues. CDR1 SQVTM and CDR2 ANQGSEA come from the germline V gene. The CDR3 coding sequence is TGCAGCGTTGACGGGGGACTCACCGGGGAGCTGTTTTTT. This codes for CSVDGGLTGELFF.

The chain recombines TRBV10-3 with TRBJ2-7; the match to TRBD2 covers 10 bases. CDR1 ENHRY and CDR2 SYGVKD come from the germline V gene. The J segment lost 5 bases and the V segment lost 6 bases, leaving 7 bases of the junction unmatched. This CDR3 is 14 amino acids long. The CDR3 DNA reads as TGTGCCATCAGGGAGCTAGCGGGAGTGGACGAGCAGTACTTC. Protein product: CAIRELAGVDEQYF.

This clonotype has ten or more counts. This sequence joins TRBV11-3 and TRBJ2-1, with 8 bases matching TRBD2. The germline gives CDR1 SGHNT, CDR2 YENEEA. The CDR3 consists of 16 residues. With 4 bases clipped from V and 7 bases from J, the junction kept 12 bases outside the gene matches. The CDR3 loop is CASSSWGGRTPNEQFF. The CDR3 DNA sequence: TGTGCCAGCAGCTCATGGGGCGGGAGGACCCCGAATGAGCAGTTCTTC.

This clonotype was counted ten times or more. This rearrangement joins TRBV7-8 to TRBJ2-3; D is possibly TRBD2 (7 bases). The CDR3 has 17 amino acids. The germline V gene has CDR1 SGHVS and CDR2 FQNEAQ. Trimming took off 1 base at V and 5 bases at J, with 19 bases between the two ends. The CDR3 DNA reads as TGTGCCAGCAGCTTAGGTGGGGGGGCGTGGGTTGAAGATACGCAGTATTTT. Residues: CASSLGGGAWVEDTQYF.

This clonotype was detected a few times. The genes are TRBV15 and TRBJ2-2; tentatively, D is TRBD1 (6 bases). V lost 0 bases and J 6 bases, leaving 8 bases between the germline ends. In germline, CDR1 is LNHNV, CDR2 YYDKDF (reference sequence). The CDR3 spans 14 residues. CDR3: CATSRETGSGELFF. Written as DNA, the CDR3 is TGTGCCACCAGCAGAGAAACAGGGTCCGGGGAGCTGTTTTTT.

This clonotype has more than one count but fewer than ten. This chain joins TRBV28 and TRBJ1-1, with D possibly TRBD1 on 6 matching bases. The germline gives CDR1 MDHEN, CDR2 SYDVKM. CDR3 length equals 15 residues. V gave up 6 bases and J gave up 2 bases, with 16 bases separating them. The CDR3 spells CASSPSDRSNTEAFF. DNA for the CDR3: TGTGCCAGCAGCCCCTCGGACAGATCCAACACTGAAGCTTTCTTT. The full variable domain, completed using reference TRBV28 and TRBJ1-1, is DVKVTQSSRYLVKRTGEKVFLECVQDMDHENMFWYRQDPGLGLRLIYFSYDVKMKEKGDIPEGYSVSREKKERFSLILESASTNQTSMYLCASSPSDRSNTEAFFGQGTRLTVV.

The V and J genes are TRBV19 and TRBJ1-1, with 8 bases fitting TRBD1. V dropped 5 bases and J dropped 0; count of bases not matched to a gene: 8. The CDR3 sequence is 16 residues long. The germline V gene has CDR1 LNHDA and CDR2 SQIVND (reference sequence). As DNA, the CDR3 is TGTGCCAGTAGTCCTCGGACAGGGCGTATGAACACTGAAGCTTTCTTT. It translates to CASSPRTGRMNTEAFF.

This clonotype was counted a few times. The V gene is TRBV25-1, the J gene TRBJ2-1, with D perhaps TRBD1 (5 bases). The CDR3 is 16 residues long. The germline V and J ends were trimmed by 3 bases and 1 base, with 13 bases remaining between them. CDR1 and CDR2 (germline): MGHDK, SYGVNS. CDR3 amino acids: CASSDWQGRSYNEQFF. CDR3 nucleotide sequence: TGTGCCAGCAGTGATTGGCAGGGAAGATCCTACAATGAGCAGTTCTTC.

This chain joins TRBV12-3 or TRBV12-4 and TRBJ2-2; D not certain. This CDR3 comprises 16 residues. Deletions cut 4 bases from V and 1 base from J, with 13 bases between. In nucleotides, the CDR3 is TGTGCCAGCAGTTCCCCCCCCCTCGGGAACACCGGGGAGCTGTTTTTT. This encodes CASSSPPLGNTGELFF.

The genes are TRBV6-1 and TRBJ2-7; D is possibly TRBD1 (6 bases). Per germline, CDR1 MNHNS and CDR2 SASEGT. V was trimmed by 6 bases and J by 5 bases, leaving 20 bases between them. The CDR3 consists of 15 residues. CDR3 region: CASRRNRVEGHEQYF. As DNA, the CDR3 is TGTGCCAGCAGACGAAACAGGGTGGAAGGCCACGAGCAGTACTTC.

The sample holds many counts of this clonotype. The genes are TRBV7-2 and TRBJ2-2; D might be TRBD2 (5 bases). The CDR3 runs 14 residues. The V end lost 5 bases, the J end lost 4 bases, and 11 bases lay between the germline ends. Germline CDR1 SGHTA, CDR2 FQGNSA. The CDR3 DNA is TGTGCCAGCAGCCGGGATCCGCTCACCGGGGAGCTGTTTTTT. Translating gives CASSRDPLTGELFF. Combining the CDR3 with reference TRBV7-2 and TRBJ2-2 gives the whole variable domain GAGVSQSPSNKVTEKGKDVELRCDPISGHTALYWYRQSLGQGLEFLIYFQGNSAPDKSGLPSDRFSAERTGGSVSTLTIQRTQQEDSAVYLCASSRDPLTGELFFGEGSRLTVL.